This T cell receptor beta chain was retrieved from a study of OX40 agonist ivuxolimab in advanced cancers. On the study more broadly: One hepatocellular carcinoma and a couple of cutaneous melanoma patients partially responded.

The germline CDR1 and CDR2 sequences are MNHNS and SASEGT. V gave up 2 bases and J gave up 6 bases, with 10 bases separating them. The CDR3 contains 13 residues. Sampling times: baseline, cycle 4 day 1, cycle 7 day 1. Data came from immunoSEQ multiplex PCR; TCRdb stores just in-frame clones and leaves some out. The sample contains tens of thousands of clones, about 89% of which appear only once. The specimen comprised CD4+ or CD8+ T cells sorted from blood, sampled in a trial of the OX40 agonist ivuxolimab. The V and J genes are TRBV6-1 and TRBJ1-2; no firm D call. The receptor's source is an adult with an advanced solid tumor such as melanoma, head and neck, liver or kidney cancer. DNA of the CDR3: TGTGCCAGCAGTGAAAGTGGTAGGGATGGCTACACCTTC. It yields the protein CASSESGRDGYTF.